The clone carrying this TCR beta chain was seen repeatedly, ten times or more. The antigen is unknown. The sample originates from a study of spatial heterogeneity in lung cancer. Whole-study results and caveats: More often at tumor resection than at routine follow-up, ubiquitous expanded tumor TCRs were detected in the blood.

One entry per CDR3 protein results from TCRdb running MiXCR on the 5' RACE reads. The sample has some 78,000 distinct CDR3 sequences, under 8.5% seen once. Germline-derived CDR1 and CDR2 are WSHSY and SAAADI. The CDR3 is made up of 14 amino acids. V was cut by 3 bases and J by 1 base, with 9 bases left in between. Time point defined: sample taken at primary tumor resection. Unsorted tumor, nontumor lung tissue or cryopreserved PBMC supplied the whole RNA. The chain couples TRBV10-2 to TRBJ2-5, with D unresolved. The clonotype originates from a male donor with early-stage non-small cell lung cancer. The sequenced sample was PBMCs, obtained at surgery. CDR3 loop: CASSDRGRQETQYF. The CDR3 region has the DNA TGCGCCAGCAGTGACCGCGGTCGCCAAGAGACCCAGTACTTC.